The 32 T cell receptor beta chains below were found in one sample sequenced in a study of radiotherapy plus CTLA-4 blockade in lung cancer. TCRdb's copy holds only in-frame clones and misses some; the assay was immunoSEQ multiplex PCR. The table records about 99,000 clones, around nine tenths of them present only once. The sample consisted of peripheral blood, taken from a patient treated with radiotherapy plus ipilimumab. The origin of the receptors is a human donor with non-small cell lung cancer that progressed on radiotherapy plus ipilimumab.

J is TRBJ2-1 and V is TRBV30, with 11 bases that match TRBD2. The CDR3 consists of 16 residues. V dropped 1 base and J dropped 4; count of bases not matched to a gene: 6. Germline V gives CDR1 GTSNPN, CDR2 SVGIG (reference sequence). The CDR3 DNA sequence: TGTGCCTGGAGTGCGGGGACTAGCGGCCGGTACAATGAGCAGTTCTTC. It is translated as CAWSAGTSGRYNEQFF.

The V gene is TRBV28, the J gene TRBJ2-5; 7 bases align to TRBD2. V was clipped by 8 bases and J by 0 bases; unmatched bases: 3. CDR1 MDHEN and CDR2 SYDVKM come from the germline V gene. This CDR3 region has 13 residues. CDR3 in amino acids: CASQGGDQETQYF. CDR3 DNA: TGTGCCAGCCAGGGAGGGGACCAAGAGACCCAGTACTTC.

CDR3 sequence reads: CASSLGGVEQFF. The DNA of the CDR3 is TGCGCCAGCAGCTTGGGTGGGGTTGAGCAGTTCTTC. The chain employs TRBV5-1 and TRBJ2-1; D uncertain. Germline-derived CDR1 and CDR2 are SGHRS and YFSETQ. This CDR3 is 12 amino acids long. The V end lost 0 bases, the J end lost 9 bases, and 7 bases lay between the germline ends.

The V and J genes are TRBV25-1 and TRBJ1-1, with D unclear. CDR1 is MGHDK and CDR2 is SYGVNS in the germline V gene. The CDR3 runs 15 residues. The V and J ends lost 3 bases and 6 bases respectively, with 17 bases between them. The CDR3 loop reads CASSENTKTSAEAFF. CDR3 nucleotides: TGTGCCAGCAGTGAGAACACAAAGACGTCCGCTGAAGCTTTCTTT.

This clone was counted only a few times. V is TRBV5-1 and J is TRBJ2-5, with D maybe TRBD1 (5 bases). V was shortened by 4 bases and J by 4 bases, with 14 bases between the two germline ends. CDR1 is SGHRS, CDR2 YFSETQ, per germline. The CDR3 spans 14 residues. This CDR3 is CASSRQGSVETQYF. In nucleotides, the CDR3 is TGCGCCAGCAGCCGGCAGGGTTCCGTAGAGACCCAGTACTTC. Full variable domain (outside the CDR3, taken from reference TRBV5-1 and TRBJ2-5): KAGVTQTPRYLIKTRGQQVTLSCSPISGHRSVSWYQQTPGQGLQFLFEYFSETQRNKGNFPGRFSGRQFSNSRSEMNVSTLELGDSALYLCASSRQGSVETQYFGPGTRLLVL.

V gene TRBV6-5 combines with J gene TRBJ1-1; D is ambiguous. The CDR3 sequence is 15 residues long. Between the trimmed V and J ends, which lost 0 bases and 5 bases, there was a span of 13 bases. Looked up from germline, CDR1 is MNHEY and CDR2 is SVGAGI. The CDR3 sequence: CASSYSTGPATEAFF. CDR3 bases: TGTGCCAGCAGTTACTCGACGGGCCCCGCTACTGAAGCTTTCTTT.

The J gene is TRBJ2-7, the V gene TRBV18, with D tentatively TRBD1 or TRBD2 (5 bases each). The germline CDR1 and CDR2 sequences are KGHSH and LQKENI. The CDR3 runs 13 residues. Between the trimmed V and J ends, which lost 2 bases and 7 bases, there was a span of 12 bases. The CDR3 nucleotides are TGTGCCAGCTCACCATTAATAGAGGGGGAGCAGTACTTC. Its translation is CASSPLIEGEQYF.

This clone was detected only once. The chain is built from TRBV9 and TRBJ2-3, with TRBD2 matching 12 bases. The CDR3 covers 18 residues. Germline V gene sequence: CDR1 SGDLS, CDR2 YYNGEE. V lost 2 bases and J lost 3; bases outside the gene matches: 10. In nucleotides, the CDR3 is TGTGCCAGCAGCGTGCTAGCGGGAGGGCCGGGGAGGACAGATACGCAGTATTTT. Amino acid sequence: CASSVLAGGPGRTDTQYF.

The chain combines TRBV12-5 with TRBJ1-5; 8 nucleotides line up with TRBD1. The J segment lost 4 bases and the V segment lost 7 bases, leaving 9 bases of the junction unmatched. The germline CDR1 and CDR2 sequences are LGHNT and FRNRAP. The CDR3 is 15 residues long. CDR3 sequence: CASVESGQANQPQHF. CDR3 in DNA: TGTGCTAGTGTCGAATCGGGACAGGCGAATCAGCCCCAGCATTTT.

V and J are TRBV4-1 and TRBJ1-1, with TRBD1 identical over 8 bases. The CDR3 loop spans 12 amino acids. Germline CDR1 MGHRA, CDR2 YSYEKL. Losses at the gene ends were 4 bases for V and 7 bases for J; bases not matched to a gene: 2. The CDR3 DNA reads TGCGCCAGCAGCCTCGGACAGGGTGAAGCTTTCTTT. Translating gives CASSLGQGEAFF.

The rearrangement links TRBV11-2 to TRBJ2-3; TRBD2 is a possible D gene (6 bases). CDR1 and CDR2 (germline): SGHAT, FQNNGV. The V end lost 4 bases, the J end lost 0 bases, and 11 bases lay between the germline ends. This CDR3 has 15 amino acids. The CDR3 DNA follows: TGTGCCAGCAGCTCATTCGGGACTAGCACAGATACGCAGTATTTT. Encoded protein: CASSSFGTSTDTQYF.

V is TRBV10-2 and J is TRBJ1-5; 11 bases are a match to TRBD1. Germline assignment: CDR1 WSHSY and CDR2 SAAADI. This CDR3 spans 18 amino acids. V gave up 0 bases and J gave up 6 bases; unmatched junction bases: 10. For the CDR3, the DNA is TGCGCCAGCAGTGAGTCAAGAGGACAGGGGGCGCGGTCTCAGCCCCAGCATTTT. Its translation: CASSESRGQGARSQPQHF.

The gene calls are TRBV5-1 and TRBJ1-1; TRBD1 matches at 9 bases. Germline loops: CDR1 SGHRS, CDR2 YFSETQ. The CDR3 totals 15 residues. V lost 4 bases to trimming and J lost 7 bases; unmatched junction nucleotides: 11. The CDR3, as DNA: TGCGCCAGCAGCGTACTAGGGACAGGGATGTTTGAAGCTTTCTTT. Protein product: CASSVLGTGMFEAFF.

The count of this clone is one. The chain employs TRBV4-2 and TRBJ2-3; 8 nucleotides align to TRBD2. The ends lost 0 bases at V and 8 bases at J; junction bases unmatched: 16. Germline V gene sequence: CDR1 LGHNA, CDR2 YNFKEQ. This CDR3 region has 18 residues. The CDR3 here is CASSQDWRGGGRPSTQYF. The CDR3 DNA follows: TGTGCCAGCAGCCAAGATTGGAGAGGCGGCGGGAGGCCCAGTACGCAGTATTTT.

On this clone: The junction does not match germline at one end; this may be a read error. The CDR3 region has the DNA TGTGCTAGCAGCTTAAGTGGGGCAGGGAACCGAGAGACCCAGTACTTC. Translated: CASSLSGAGNRETQYF. The chain has TRBV7-7 and TRBJ2-5, with a possible D match to TRBD1 (5 bases). The CDR3 has 16 residues. The germline V gene encodes CDR1 SSHAT and CDR2 FNYEAQ (reference sequence).

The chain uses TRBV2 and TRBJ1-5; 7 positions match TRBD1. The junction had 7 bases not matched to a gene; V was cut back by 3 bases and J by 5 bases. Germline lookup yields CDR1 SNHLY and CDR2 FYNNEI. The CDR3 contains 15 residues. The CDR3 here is CASSEGQQSYQPQHF. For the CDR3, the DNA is TGTGCCAGCAGTGAGGGACAGCAGTCCTATCAGCCCCAGCATTTT.

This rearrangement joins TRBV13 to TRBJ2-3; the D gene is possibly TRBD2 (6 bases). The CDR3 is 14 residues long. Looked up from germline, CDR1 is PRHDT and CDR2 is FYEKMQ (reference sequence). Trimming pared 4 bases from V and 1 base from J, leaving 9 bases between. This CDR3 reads CASSYSSGTDTQYF. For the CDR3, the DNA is TGTGCCAGCAGCTACTCTAGCGGCACAGATACGCAGTATTTT.

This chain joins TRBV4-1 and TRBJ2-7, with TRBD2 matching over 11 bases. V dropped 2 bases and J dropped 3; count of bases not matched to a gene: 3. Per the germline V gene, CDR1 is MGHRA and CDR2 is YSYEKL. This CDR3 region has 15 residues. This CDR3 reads CASSQNLAGGYEQYF. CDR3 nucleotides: TGCGCCAGCAGCCAAAACCTAGCGGGAGGCTACGAGCAGTACTTC.

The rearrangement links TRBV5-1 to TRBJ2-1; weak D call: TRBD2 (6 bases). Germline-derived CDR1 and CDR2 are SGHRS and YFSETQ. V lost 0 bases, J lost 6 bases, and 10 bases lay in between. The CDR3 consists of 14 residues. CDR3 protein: CASSLEGSGNEQFF. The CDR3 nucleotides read TGCGCCAGCAGCTTGGAGGGTAGCGGCAATGAGCAGTTCTTC.

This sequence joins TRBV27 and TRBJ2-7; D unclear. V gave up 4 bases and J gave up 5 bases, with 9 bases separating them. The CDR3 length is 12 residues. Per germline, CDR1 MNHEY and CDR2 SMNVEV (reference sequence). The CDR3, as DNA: TGTGCCAGCAGTTCCGGGTATCACGAGCAGTACTTC. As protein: CASSSGYHEQYF.

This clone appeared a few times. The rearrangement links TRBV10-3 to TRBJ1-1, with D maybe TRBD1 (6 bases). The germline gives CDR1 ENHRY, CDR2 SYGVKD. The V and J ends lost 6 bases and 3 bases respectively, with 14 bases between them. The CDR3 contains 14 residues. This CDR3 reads CAIRSQGPDTEAFF. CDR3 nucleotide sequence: TGTGCCATCAGAAGCCAGGGGCCGGACACTGAAGCTTTCTTT.

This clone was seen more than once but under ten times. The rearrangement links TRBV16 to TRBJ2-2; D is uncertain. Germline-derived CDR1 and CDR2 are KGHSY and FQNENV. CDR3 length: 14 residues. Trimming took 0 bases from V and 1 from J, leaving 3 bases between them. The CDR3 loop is CASSQSGNTGELFF. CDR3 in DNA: TGTGCCAGCAGCCAATCAGGGAACACCGGGGAGCTGTTTTTT.

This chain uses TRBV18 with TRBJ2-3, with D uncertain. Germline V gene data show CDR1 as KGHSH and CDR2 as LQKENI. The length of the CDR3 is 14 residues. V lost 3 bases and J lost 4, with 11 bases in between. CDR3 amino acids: CASSPPPTPDTQYF. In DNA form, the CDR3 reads TGTGCCAGCTCACCCCCTCCTACCCCAGATACGCAGTATTTT.

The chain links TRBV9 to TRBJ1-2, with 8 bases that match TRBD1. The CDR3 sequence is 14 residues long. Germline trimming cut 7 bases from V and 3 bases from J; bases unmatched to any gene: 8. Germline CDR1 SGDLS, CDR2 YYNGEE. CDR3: CASARTGTDYGYTF. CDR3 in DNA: TGTGCCAGCGCCCGGACAGGGACGGACTATGGCTACACCTTC.

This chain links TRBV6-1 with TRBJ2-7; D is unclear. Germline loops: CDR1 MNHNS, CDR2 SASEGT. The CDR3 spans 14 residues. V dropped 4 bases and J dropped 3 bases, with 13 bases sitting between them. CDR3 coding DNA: TGTGCCAGCAGTGGCAGAAACGTTTTCTACGAGCAGTACTTC. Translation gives CASSGRNVFYEQYF.

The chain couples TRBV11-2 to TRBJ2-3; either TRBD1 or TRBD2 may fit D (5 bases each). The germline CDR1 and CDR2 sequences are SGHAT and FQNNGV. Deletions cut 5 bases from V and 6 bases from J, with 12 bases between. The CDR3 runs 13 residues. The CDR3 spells CASSTLWGDTQYF. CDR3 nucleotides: TGTGCCAGCAGCACTTTGTGGGGGGATACGCAGTATTTT.

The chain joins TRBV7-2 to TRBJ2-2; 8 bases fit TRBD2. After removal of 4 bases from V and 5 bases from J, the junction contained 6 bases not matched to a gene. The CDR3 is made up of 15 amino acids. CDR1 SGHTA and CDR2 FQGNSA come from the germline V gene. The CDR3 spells CASSSKGGRTGELFF. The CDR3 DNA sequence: TGTGCCAGCAGCTCGAAGGGCGGGAGGACCGGGGAGCTGTTTTTT. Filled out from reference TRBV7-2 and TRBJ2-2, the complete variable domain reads GAGVSQSPSNKVTEKGKDVELRCDPISGHTALYWYRQSLGQGLEFLIYFQGNSAPDKSGLPSDRFSAERTGGSVSTLTIQRTQQEDSAVYLCASSSKGGRTGELFFGEGSRLTVL.

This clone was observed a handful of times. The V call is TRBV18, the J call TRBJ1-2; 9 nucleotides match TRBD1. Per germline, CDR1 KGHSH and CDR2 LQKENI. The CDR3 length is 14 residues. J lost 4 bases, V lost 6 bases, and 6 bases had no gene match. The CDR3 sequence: CASSQGTGPYGYTF. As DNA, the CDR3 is TGTGCCAGCTCCCAAGGGACAGGGCCCTATGGCTACACCTTC.

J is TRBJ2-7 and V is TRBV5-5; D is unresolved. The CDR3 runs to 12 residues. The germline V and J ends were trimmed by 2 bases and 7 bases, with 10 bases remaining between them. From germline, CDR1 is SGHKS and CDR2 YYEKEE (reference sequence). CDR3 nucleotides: TGTGCCAGCAGCTTCCCCCCGCAAGAGCAGTACTTC. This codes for CASSFPPQEQYF.

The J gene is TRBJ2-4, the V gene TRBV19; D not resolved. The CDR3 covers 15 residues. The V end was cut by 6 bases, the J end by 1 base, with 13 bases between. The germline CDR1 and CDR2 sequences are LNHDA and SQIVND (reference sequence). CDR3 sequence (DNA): TGTGCCAGTAGCCCCGCCGGTGGGGCCAAAAACATTCAGTACTTC. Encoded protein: CASSPAGGAKNIQYF. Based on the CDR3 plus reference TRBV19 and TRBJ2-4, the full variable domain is DGGITQSPKYLFRKEGQNVTLSCEQNLNHDAMYWYRQDPGQGLRLIYYSQIVNDFQKGDIAEGYSVSREKKESFPLTVTSAQKNPTAFYLCASSPAGGAKNIQYFGAGTRLSVL.

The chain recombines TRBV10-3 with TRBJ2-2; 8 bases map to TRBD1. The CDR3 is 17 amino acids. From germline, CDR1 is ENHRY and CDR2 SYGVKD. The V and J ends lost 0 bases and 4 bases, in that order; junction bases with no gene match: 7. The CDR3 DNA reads TGTGCCATCAGTGAGTCCGGGACAGGTGGGACCACCGGGGAGCTGTTTTTT. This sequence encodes CAISESGTGGTTGELFF.

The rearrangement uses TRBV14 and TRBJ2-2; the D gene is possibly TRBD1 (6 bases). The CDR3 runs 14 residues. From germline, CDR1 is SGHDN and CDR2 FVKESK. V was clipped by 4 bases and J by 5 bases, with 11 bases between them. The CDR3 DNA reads TGTGCCAGCAGCCTGCTACAGGGAACCGGGGAGCTGTTTTTT. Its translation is CASSLLQGTGELFF.